These 15 T cell receptor beta chains share one sample of origin, sequenced in a study of human T cells and chemical hapten exposure. Time point defined: pre-sensitization, week 0. Treatment defined: therapeutic diphenylcyclopropenone sensitization with weekly scalp DPC. A single record per CDR3 protein comes from TCRdb applying MiXCR to the RACE reads. The sample yields under 100,000 distinct CDR3 sequences, around 8.8% seen once. Sequenced here: whole blood, sampled in connection with sensitization to the hapten diphenylcyclopropenone (DPC). These receptors originate from a man aged 35 to 55 with alopecia areata. Some clones in this sample may be carry-over from other donors' samples.

This clonotype was found once. This chain links TRBV7-6 with TRBJ1-4; D is unclear. Germline-derived CDR1 and CDR2 are SGHVS and FNYEAQ. V lost 4 bases to trimming and J lost 2 bases, with 20 bases between them. CDR3 length: 18 residues. The CDR3 here is CASSSPEVDGQTNEKLFF. CDR3 DNA sequence: TGTGCCAGCAGCTCACCCGAGGTTGACGGTCAGACTAATGAAAAACTGTTTTTT.

The chain employs TRBV12-3 or TRBV12-4 and TRBJ2-6; a weak D match, TRBD1 (6 bases). The CDR3 extends over 18 amino acids. Trimming left V 8 bases short and J 0 bases short, with 20 bases between. CDR3 bases: TGTGCCAGCTCAAAAGGCCCAGGGGACCACTCTGGGGCCAACGTCCTGACTTTC. It yields the protein CASSKGPGDHSGANVLTF.

This chain uses TRBV20-1 with TRBJ2-3; TRBD1 matches at 7 bases. CDR1 DFQATT and CDR2 SNEGSKA come from the germline V gene (reference sequence). The CDR3 has 14 amino acids. Trimming cost V 6 bases and J 3 bases; bases outside gene matches: 9. The CDR3, as DNA: TGCAGTGCCAGACAGGGTGTACGGACAGATACGCAGTATTTT. Translated: CSARQGVRTDTQYF.

This clonotype was observed a few times. The genes are TRBV3-1 and TRBJ2-3, with D perhaps matching TRBD2 (5 bases). Trimming took off 0 bases at V and 8 bases at J, with 9 bases between the two ends. From germline, CDR1 is LGHDT and CDR2 YNNKEL (reference sequence). This CDR3 region has 13 residues. The CDR3 DNA follows: TGTGCCAGCAGCCAAGATATCGCGGGTACGCAGTATTTT. Protein product: CASSQDIAGTQYF.

The chain carries TRBV27 and TRBJ2-2; D not resolved. The CDR3 extends over 14 amino acids. The germline V gene has CDR1 MNHEY and CDR2 SMNVEV (reference sequence). V was trimmed by 4 bases and J by 3 bases, leaving 9 bases between them. The CDR3 DNA follows: TGTGCCAGCAGTTCCCTGACCTACACCGGGGAGCTGTTTTTT. This translates into CASSSLTYTGELFF.

The chain links TRBV27 to TRBJ1-5; D may be TRBD1 (5 bases). CDR1 and CDR2 from the germline V gene are MNHEY and SMNVEV (reference sequence). The CDR3 extends over 14 amino acids. The V end was cut by 2 bases, the J end by 4 bases, with 9 bases between. CDR3 sequence reads: CASSLLDSNQPQHF. CDR3 DNA sequence: TGTGCCAGCAGTTTACTTGACAGTAATCAGCCCCAGCATTTT.

The rearrangement links TRBV4-3 to TRBJ1-1, with D unresolved. The germline V gene encodes CDR1 LGHNA and CDR2 YSLEER. The length of the CDR3 is 15 residues. Trimming shortened V by 1 base and J by 2 bases, and 11 bases separated the two germline ends. The CDR3 here is CASSQGHSLNTEAFF. The DNA of the CDR3 is TGCGCCAGCAGCCAAGGGCACAGTTTAAACACTGAAGCTTTCTTT.

V is TRBV12-3 or TRBV12-4 and J is TRBJ2-7; a possible D gene is TRBD2 (5 bases). CDR3 length: 15 amino acids. Trimming cost V 5 bases and J 0 bases, with 14 bases left between them. CDR3 sequence (DNA): TGTGCCAGCAGTCAAGGACGGAGGAACTCCTACGAGCAGTACTTC. This codes for CASSQGRRNSYEQYF.

The V and J genes are TRBV20-1 and TRBJ2-3, with 10 bases that match TRBD2. V was clipped by 1 base and J by 2 bases; unmatched bases: 3. The germline V gene encodes CDR1 DFQATT and CDR2 SNEGSKA (reference sequence). The CDR3 has 15 amino acids. CDR3 sequence (DNA): TGCAGTGCTAGAGGACTAGCGGGCACCACAGATACGCAGTATTTT. As protein: CSARGLAGTTDTQYF.

V usage is TRBV10-3 and J usage is TRBJ1-1; tentative D call: TRBD1 (5 bases). Trimming stripped 0 bases from V and 1 base from J, with 12 bases between. This CDR3 spans 16 amino acids. CDR1 is ENHRY, CDR2 SYGVKD, per germline. CDR3 amino acids: CAISESPRGGNTEAFF. Here the CDR3 DNA reads TGTGCCATCAGTGAGTCCCCCCGGGGGGGGAACACTGAAGCTTTCTTT.

This chain uses TRBV7-2 with TRBJ2-1; TRBD2 agrees at 8 bases. With 5 bases clipped from V and 2 bases from J, the junction kept 11 bases outside the gene matches. Germline-derived CDR1 and CDR2 are SGHTA and FQGNSA. This CDR3 contains 17 residues. In DNA, the CDR3 is TGTGCCAGCAGCCCCGGATCAGGTAGCGGGACCTACAATGAGCAGTTCTTC. Encoded protein: CASSPGSGSGTYNEQFF.

The chain links TRBV7-8 to TRBJ2-7, with 9 bases matching TRBD2. V lost 5 bases to trimming and J lost 4 bases; unmatched junction nucleotides: 15. There are 17 residues in the CDR3. From germline, CDR1 is SGHVS and CDR2 FQNEAQ. CDR3 nucleotide sequence: TGTGCCAGCAGCCCACCCTCTTCCCGACTAGCGGTGTACGAGCAGTACTTC. Its translation is CASSPPSSRLAVYEQYF.

This clonotype was counted a few times. CDR3 DNA: TGTGCCAGCAGTACCCGACAGACCTATGGCTACACCTTC. Encoded protein: CASSTRQTYGYTF. The J gene is TRBJ1-2, the V gene TRBV27; a possible D gene is TRBD1 (5 bases). CDR1 and CDR2 (germline): MNHEY, SMNVEV (reference sequence). The ends were cut back, 5 bases at V and 4 bases at J, with 11 bases in the middle. The CDR3 has 13 amino acids.

This clonotype has at least ten counts. The CDR3 is CASSLQGTATNEKLFF. The CDR3 DNA follows: TGTGCCAGCAGTTTGCAGGGAACGGCAACTAATGAAAAACTGTTTTTT. The chain combines TRBV28 with TRBJ1-4; D is perhaps TRBD1 (5 bases). Germline V gives CDR1 MDHEN, CDR2 SYDVKM. V was cut by 3 bases and J by 0 bases, with 11 bases left in between. The CDR3 is 16 amino acids.

This clonotype was found many times. CDR3 protein: CSASGGYGTQYF. The CDR3, as DNA: TGCAGTGCTAGTGGAGGGTACGGGACCCAGTACTTC. The chain carries TRBV20-1 and TRBJ2-5; D possibly corresponds to TRBD2 (6 bases). Trimming removed 3 bases at V and 7 bases at J, with 12 bases between. Per germline, CDR1 DFQATT and CDR2 SNEGSKA (reference sequence). This CDR3 spans 12 amino acids.